These T cell receptor beta chains were read from a single sample in a study of identical twins. TCRdb reprocessed the 5' RACE reads via MiXCR and lists one record per CDR3 protein. The sample records some 900,000 distinct CDR3 sequences, 12% being singletons. These same records also appear under a second study, on yellow fever vaccine responses in identical twins.

The specimen was PBMCs. The receptor set was obtained from a woman between 18 and 29 years old in good health. The CDR3 runs from the conserved cysteine through the conserved F or W. A D gene is named only where the DNA matches it firmly. Some rows mark clone size as missing; the rest say once, few, many or name a class of expanded clone.

CDR3 DNA: TGTGCCAGCAGCTTAAGGGCGGGGGATTACAATGAGCAGTTCTTC
CDR3 protein: CASSLRAGDYNEQFF
D gene: TRBD2
clone size: few
J gene: TRBJ2-1
V gene: TRBV7-9

CDR3 DNA: TGTGCCAGCAGCCTAGGGACTAGTCTGTATTTT
CDR3 protein: CASSLGTSLYF
D gene: TRBD2
clone size: few
J gene: TRBJ2-3
V gene: TRBV3-1

CDR3 DNA: TGTGCCAGTACCAATGCGGTGGCACCCTACGAGCAGTACTTC
CDR3 protein: CASTNAVAPYEQYF
D gene: NA
clone size: NA
J gene: TRBJ2-7
V gene: TRBV28

CDR3 DNA: TGTGCCAGCAGCCTGGGACAGGGATCTCACACTGAAGCTTTCTTT
CDR3 protein: CASSLGQGSHTEAFF
D gene: TRBD1
clone size: few
J gene: TRBJ1-1
V gene: TRBV12-3/TRBV12-4

CDR3 DNA: TGTGCCAGCAGCTTCTTGGGTCAGGGATGGAATGAGCAGTTCTTC
CDR3 protein: CASSFLGQGWNEQFF
D gene: NA
clone size: NA
J gene: TRBJ2-1
V gene: TRBV7-2

CDR3 DNA: TGTGCCAGCAGTTCGTACGCCTACGAGCAGTACTTC
CDR3 protein: CASSSYAYEQYF
D gene: NA
clone size: few
J gene: TRBJ2-7
V gene: TRBV28

CDR3 DNA: TGCAGTTTATTGCGGGAGGGGAATGAGCAGTTCTTC
CDR3 protein: CSLLREGNEQFF
D gene: TRBD2
clone size: NA
J gene: TRBJ2-1
V gene: TRBV20-1

CDR3 DNA: TGTGCCAGCAGTTACGACGGCGGTGTTGGTTCACCCCTCCACTTT
CDR3 protein: CASSYDGGVGSPLHF
D gene: NA
clone size: few
J gene: TRBJ1-6
V gene: TRBV6-5

CDR3 DNA: TGTGCCATCAGCCACGGTGCCAGTGAAAAACTGTTTTTT
CDR3 protein: CAISHGASEKLFF
D gene: NA
clone size: few
J gene: TRBJ1-4
V gene: TRBV10-3

CDR3 DNA: TGTGCCAGTAACCCTGGCGGGGGGAATCAGCCCCAGCATTTT
CDR3 protein: CASNPGGGNQPQHF
D gene: NA
clone size: NA
J gene: TRBJ1-5
V gene: TRBV19

CDR3 DNA: TGCGCCAGCAGCTTCGGACAGGGAAGCAACATTCAGTACTTC
CDR3 protein: CASSFGQGSNIQYF
D gene: TRBD1
clone size: NA
J gene: TRBJ2-4
V gene: TRBV5-1

CDR3 DNA: TGTGCCAGCAGTTTCGAGCATGGACAGTACAATGAGCAGTTCTTC
CDR3 protein: CASSFEHGQYNEQFF
D gene: NA
clone size: NA
J gene: TRBJ2-1
V gene: TRBV12-3/TRBV12-4

CDR3 DNA: TGTGCCAGCAGCTTAGCCTGGATAGTCACAGATACGCAGTATTTT
CDR3 protein: CASSLAWIVTDTQYF
D gene: NA
clone size: once
J gene: TRBJ2-3
V gene: TRBV7-9

CDR3 DNA: TGTGCCAGCAGTTTTCGACACCTAGCCAAAAACATTCAGTACTTC
CDR3 protein: CASSFRHLAKNIQYF
D gene: NA
clone size: few
J gene: TRBJ2-4
V gene: TRBV12-3/TRBV12-4

CDR3 DNA: TGTGCCAGCAGTGCAAGCGCGACTAGCGTTAGGTCCTACGAGCAGTACTTC
CDR3 protein: CASSASATSVRSYEQYF
D gene: TRBD2
clone size: few
J gene: TRBJ2-7
V gene: TRBV2

CDR3 DNA: TGTGCCAGCAGTTCCCGGGACTACCACCAAGAGACCCAGTACTTC
CDR3 protein: CASSSRDYHQETQYF
D gene: TRBD2
clone size: NA
J gene: TRBJ2-5
V gene: TRBV27

CDR3 DNA: TGTGCCATCAGTGACAGGAGTACGTACACAGATACGCAGTATTTT
CDR3 protein: CAISDRSTYTDTQYF
D gene: NA
clone size: NA
J gene: TRBJ2-3
V gene: TRBV10-3

CDR3 DNA: TGTGCCAGCCAGGACGCTATGATCGCCAAAAACATTCAGTACTTC
CDR3 protein: CASQDAMIAKNIQYF
D gene: NA
clone size: NA
J gene: TRBJ2-4
V gene: TRBV2

CDR3 DNA: TGCAGTGCTAGAGACAGGGGGAACACCGGGGAGCTGTTTTTT
CDR3 protein: CSARDRGNTGELFF
D gene: NA
clone size: many
J gene: TRBJ2-2
V gene: TRBV20-1

CDR3 DNA: TGTGCCACCAGTGACCCTGGACTAGCGGGGCGCACCGGGGAGCTGTTTTTT
CDR3 protein: CATSDPGLAGRTGELFF
D gene: TRBD2
clone size: few
J gene: TRBJ2-2
V gene: TRBV24-1

CDR3 DNA: TGTGCCAGCAGCCGGACATCCGGCAGGGGTGGTCGCAATGAGCAGTTCTTC
CDR3 protein: CASSRTSGRGGRNEQFF
D gene: NA
clone size: once
J gene: TRBJ2-1
V gene: TRBV6-2/TRBV6-3

CDR3 DNA: TGCAGTGCGATCAGGGGTAGCACAGATACGCAGTATTTT
CDR3 protein: CSAIRGSTDTQYF
D gene: NA
clone size: few
J gene: TRBJ2-3
V gene: TRBV20-1

CDR3 DNA: TGTGCCATCAGTGAGTCTTCTACCCCCGGGGAGCTGTTTTTT
CDR3 protein: CAISESSTPGELFF
D gene: NA
clone size: many
J gene: TRBJ2-2
V gene: TRBV10-3

CDR3 DNA: TGTGCCAGCAGCTTGTTGGCTAGCTACGAGCAGTACTTC
CDR3 protein: CASSLLASYEQYF
D gene: NA
clone size: many
J gene: TRBJ2-7
V gene: TRBV12-3/TRBV12-4

CDR3 DNA: TGTGCCATCAGTGGCTCGGGGCAGAGCTCTGGGGCCAACGTCCTGACTTTC
CDR3 protein: CAISGSGQSSGANVLTF
D gene: NA
clone size: NA
J gene: TRBJ2-6
V gene: TRBV10-3

CDR3 DNA: TGCAGTGCCGAAAAGCGGGACGGCTACAATGAGCAGTTCTTC
CDR3 protein: CSAEKRDGYNEQFF
D gene: TRBD2
clone size: many
J gene: TRBJ2-1
V gene: TRBV20-1

CDR3 DNA: TGTGCCAGCAGTTACGGGGTAGATGCAGATACGCAGTATTTT
CDR3 protein: CASSYGVDADTQYF
D gene: NA
clone size: few
J gene: TRBJ2-3
V gene: TRBV6-2/TRBV6-3

CDR3 DNA: TGCGCCAGCAATGCGGGGGAAGAGACCCAGTACTTC
CDR3 protein: CASNAGEETQYF
D gene: TRBD2
clone size: few
J gene: TRBJ2-5
V gene: TRBV5-1

CDR3 DNA: TGTGCCAGCAGCCCCGAGTCTAGCGGGAGGTCCACCGGGGAGCTGTTTTTT
CDR3 protein: CASSPESSGRSTGELFF
D gene: TRBD2
clone size: few
J gene: TRBJ2-2
V gene: TRBV9

CDR3 DNA: TGTGCCAGCAGTTTATATGGCGCAGGGGGACACTATGGCTACACCTTC
CDR3 protein: CASSLYGAGGHYGYTF
D gene: TRBD1
clone size: few
J gene: TRBJ1-2
V gene: TRBV28

CDR3 DNA: TGCAGTGCTACCCAGGGGGAGACCGCTTTTTATGGCTACACCTTC
CDR3 protein: CSATQGETAFYGYTF
D gene: TRBD1
clone size: NA
J gene: TRBJ1-2
V gene: TRBV20-1

CDR3 DNA: TGTGCCAGCAGCTGCGGCCCCCCAGAGACCCAGTACTTC
CDR3 protein: CASSCGPPETQYF
D gene: NA
clone size: few
J gene: TRBJ2-5
V gene: TRBV21-1

CDR3 DNA: TGCGCCAGCAGCCTGGGCGGGACGGAGGGCTACACCTTC
CDR3 protein: CASSLGGTEGYTF
D gene: NA
clone size: many
J gene: TRBJ1-2
V gene: TRBV5-1

CDR3 DNA: TGTGCCAGCAGCTTAGCGGACAGCCACTCACCCCTCCACTTT
CDR3 protein: CASSLADSHSPLHF
D gene: NA
clone size: NA
J gene: TRBJ1-6
V gene: TRBV7-9

CDR3 DNA: TGCAGCGCCGGGACTAGGATGACAGATACGCAGTATTTT
CDR3 protein: CSAGTRMTDTQYF
D gene: TRBD2
clone size: NA
J gene: TRBJ2-3
V gene: TRBV29-1

CDR3 DNA: TGTGCCAGCAGCCAAGATGGGAACGGGGAGCAGTACTTC
CDR3 protein: CASSQDGNGEQYF
D gene: NA
clone size: many
J gene: TRBJ2-7
V gene: TRBV4-2

CDR3 DNA: TGTGCCAGCAGTTTAAGTCAGGGATACGAGCAGTACTTC
CDR3 protein: CASSLSQGYEQYF
D gene: NA
clone size: NA
J gene: TRBJ2-7
V gene: TRBV12-3/TRBV12-4

CDR3 DNA: TGTGCCAGCAGAACAGGACAGCTCATGAACACTGAAGCTTTCTTT
CDR3 protein: CASRTGQLMNTEAFF
D gene: NA
clone size: NA
J gene: TRBJ1-1
V gene: TRBV2

CDR3 DNA: TGTGCCAGCATCCCCAGTCCCCCTAGCGGGGGGATCACAGATACGCAGTATTTT
CDR3 protein: CASIPSPPSGGITDTQYF
D gene: TRBD2
clone size: few
J gene: TRBJ2-3
V gene: TRBV27

CDR3 DNA: TGTGCCAGCCGACAAAGCGGGAGAAGTAACGAGCAGTACTTC
CDR3 protein: CASRQSGRSNEQYF
D gene: TRBD2
clone size: few
J gene: TRBJ2-7
V gene: TRBV25-1

CDR3 DNA: TGTGCCAGCAGTATGGGGGGCAGCTCCTACAATGAGCAGTTCTTC
CDR3 protein: CASSMGGSSYNEQFF
D gene: NA
clone size: many
J gene: TRBJ2-1
V gene: TRBV7-2

CDR3 DNA: TGTGCCAGCAGTTACTCTAGCGGGACACCGAACACTGAAGCTTTCTTT
CDR3 protein: CASSYSSGTPNTEAFF
D gene: NA
clone size: many
J gene: TRBJ1-1
V gene: TRBV6-5

CDR3 DNA: TGTGCCACCAGTGATTTAGACTCAAACTATGGCTACACCTTC
CDR3 protein: CATSDLDSNYGYTF
D gene: NA
clone size: few
J gene: TRBJ1-2
V gene: TRBV24-1

CDR3 DNA: TGTGCCAGCAGTTACTCAATAGGGGATAACTATGGCTACACCTTC
CDR3 protein: CASSYSIGDNYGYTF
D gene: NA
clone size: few
J gene: TRBJ1-2
V gene: TRBV6-5

CDR3 DNA: TGTGCCACCAGTACATCAAACTATGGCTACACCTTC
CDR3 protein: CATSTSNYGYTF
D gene: NA
clone size: NA
J gene: TRBJ1-2
V gene: TRBV28

CDR3 DNA: TGTGCCAGCACCAGCCGCAGTTATGAAGCTTTCTTT
CDR3 protein: CASTSRSYEAFF
D gene: NA
clone size: NA
J gene: TRBJ1-1
V gene: TRBV6-5

CDR3 DNA: TGTGCCAGCAGCTCCCCACAGGGGACCCAGTACTTC
CDR3 protein: CASSSPQGTQYF
D gene: NA
clone size: many
J gene: TRBJ2-5
V gene: TRBV11-2

CDR3 DNA: TGCGCCAGCAGGTCTTCCCGGGACAGGGGGGACTACACCGGGGAGCTGTTTTTT
CDR3 protein: CASRSSRDRGDYTGELFF
D gene: TRBD1
clone size: many
J gene: TRBJ2-2
V gene: TRBV4-1

CDR3 DNA: TGTGCCAGCAGCCTTAACCCTTCCGGAACCGGGGTAGGGACCCAGTACTTC
CDR3 protein: CASSLNPSGTGVGTQYF
D gene: NA
clone size: NA
J gene: TRBJ2-5
V gene: TRBV7-6

CDR3 DNA: TGTGCCAGCACTCTTGTCGCGGGTGGTCCTAATGAAAAACTGTTTTTT
CDR3 protein: CASTLVAGGPNEKLFF
D gene: NA
clone size: few
J gene: TRBJ1-4
V gene: TRBV2

CDR3 DNA: TGTGCCAGCAGCCACTTCGTTACGGGAGACACCGGGGAGCTGTTTTTT
CDR3 protein: CASSHFVTGDTGELFF
D gene: NA
clone size: few
J gene: TRBJ2-2
V gene: TRBV7-2

CDR3 DNA: TGCAGCGCCAGAGACGCGGGGGAGACCCAGTACTTC
CDR3 protein: CSARDAGETQYF
D gene: NA
clone size: many
J gene: TRBJ2-5
V gene: TRBV29-1

CDR3 DNA: TGTGCCAGCAGTGACGGCAGGGCGGGGGATACGCAGTATTTT
CDR3 protein: CASSDGRAGDTQYF
D gene: NA
clone size: NA
J gene: TRBJ2-3
V gene: TRBV6-4

CDR3 DNA: TGCAGTGCTCCTACGGCAGAGGGAGGGTACAATGAGCAGTTCTTC
CDR3 protein: CSAPTAEGGYNEQFF
D gene: TRBD2
clone size: NA
J gene: TRBJ2-1
V gene: TRBV20-1

CDR3 DNA: TGCAGCGTTGAACGACCTACGGGGTATGGCTACACCTTC
CDR3 protein: CSVERPTGYGYTF
D gene: NA
clone size: NA
J gene: TRBJ1-2
V gene: TRBV29-1

CDR3 DNA: TGTGCCAGCACCGTCGACAGGACCTACAATGAGCAGTTCTTC
CDR3 protein: CASTVDRTYNEQFF
D gene: NA
clone size: NA
J gene: TRBJ2-1
V gene: TRBV12-3/TRBV12-4

CDR3 DNA: TGTGCCACCAGTCCCTCAACCCGGGGTAGCAATCAGCCCCAGCATTTT
CDR3 protein: CATSPSTRGSNQPQHF
D gene: NA
clone size: NA
J gene: TRBJ1-5
V gene: TRBV24-1

CDR3 DNA: TGTGCCAGCAGCTTTATCCCGTCGAACGAGCAGTACTTC
CDR3 protein: CASSFIPSNEQYF
D gene: NA
clone size: NA
J gene: TRBJ2-7
V gene: TRBV11-2

CDR3 DNA: TGCGCCAGCAGCCCCGAAGGGTATTTGTTTGATGGCTACACCTTC
CDR3 protein: CASSPEGYLFDGYTF
D gene: NA
clone size: many
J gene: TRBJ1-2
V gene: TRBV5-1

CDR3 DNA: TGTGCCAGCAGCGTAGGGGCGGGCGCTATTCGTGATGAGACCCAGTACTTC
CDR3 protein: CASSVGAGAIRDETQYF
D gene: NA
clone size: NA
J gene: TRBJ2-5
V gene: TRBV9